This T cell receptor beta chain was retrieved from a study of breast tumors, draining lymph nodes, adjacent tissues. General study results and limits: Findings are consistent with lymph node origin and intratumoral expansion of most tumor T cells. Tumor T cell lymph node origin was a supported hypothesis, not proven. Tumor and nontumor repertoires were significantly more similar in luminal-like than in basal-like breast cancer.

Breast cancer patients provided tissue from their axillary draining lymph nodes. The V gene lost 2 bases and the J gene lost 3 bases, with 7 bases spanning the gap. This CDR3 contains 13 residues. The germline V gene has CDR1 MGHDK and CDR2 SYGVNS. TCRdb re-called the multiplex PCR reads with MiXCR, one entry per CDR3 protein. The sample yields around 150,000 distinct CDR3 sequences, approximately 29% seen once. This clonotype has just a few counts. Its target is not known. The chain combines TRBV25-1 with TRBJ1-1; TRBD1 might be the D (6 bases). Sequencing used axillary lymph node tissue. The sequence was obtained from a female donor with breast cancer. Some clones in this sample may be carry-over from other donors' samples. The CDR3 reads CASSETGYTEAFF. In DNA form, the CDR3 reads TGTGCCAGCAGTGAAACAGGGTACACTGAAGCTTTCTTT.